This T cell receptor (beta chain) was sequenced during a study of blood T cell repertoires in COVID-19. Study-wide context: COVID-19 samples from acute and convalescent phases originated in the United States, Italy and Spain. Sources were T cells, B-cell-depleted T cells, or PBMCs; the material itself was cDNA or gDNA.

Authors' data handling: Using reference gene primer amplification, nucleated cell counts were estimated. The data were produced by immunoSEQ multiplex PCR, yet TCRdb's version contains in-frame clones alone and is incomplete. Clone size and V and J calls were adopted from that table, with D and trimming inferred from the DNA. The sample consists of around 180,000 clones, 82% of them appearing once. The CDR3 loop spans 16 amino acids. Germline V gene data show CDR1 as LGHDT and CDR2 as YNNKEL (reference sequence). The ends were cut back, 4 bases at V and 4 bases at J, with 19 bases in the middle. The clonotype comes from a woman of 80 years or more with active or convalescent COVID-19. The sample taken for sequencing was peripheral blood. The chain uses TRBV3-1 (or the pseudogene TRBV3-2) and TRBJ1-2; D might be TRBD1 (5 bases). CDR3 protein: CASSRIEQGLRYGYTF. The CDR3 DNA sequence: TGTGCCAGCAGCCGGATAGAGCAGGGCCTCCGCTATGGCTACACCTTC.